This TCR beta chain was identified during a study of blood T cell repertoires in COVID-19. The wider study: COVID-19 samples collected from the United States, Italy and Spain covered acute and convalescent phases.

The repertoire was sequenced with immunoSEQ multiplex PCR; TCRdb's copy has only in-frame clones and lacks some. The table has 70,000 to 90,000 clones, more than 80% seen once. Germline trimming cut 6 bases from V and 3 bases from J; bases unmatched to any gene: 8. The germline gives CDR1 KGHSH, CDR2 LQKENI. CDR3 length: 16 amino acids. Sequenced input: peripheral blood. This receptor was obtained from a human donor in a cohort sampled during active COVID-19. The chain couples TRBV18 to TRBJ2-5, with 12 bases matching TRBD1. The CDR3, as DNA: TGTGCCAGCTCCGGGACAGGGGGCGCCCAAGAAGAGACCCAGTACTTC. The encoded protein is CASSGTGGAQEETQYF.